Detailed here is one T cell receptor (beta chain). Its recognized antigen is unknown. No much larger clone exists at a distance of one base, and base qualities are not known. This record comes from a study of shared clonotypes between healthy human individuals (dated by TCRdb to about 2020). About the investigation overall: Three men and a couple of women, aged 18 to 49 years, made up the cohort. Blood TCR repertoires of 5 or 6 healthy adults were deeply sequenced to estimate repertoire size and the extent of clonotype sharing between individuals. To increase sequencing depth and limit assay-specific biases, different laboratories used diverse techniques to prepare libraries and sequence TCR repertoires. Leukapheresis yielded between about 0.9 and 9 billion PBMCs per donor. What the study reported, not specific to this receptor: Sampling was limited to blood, and TCR repertoires in tissue likely differ from TCR repertoires in blood. Because the study included only a small number of donors, the genetic and exposure-history diversity represented was limited. Pairwise subsampling led to the expectation that sequencing depth would affect the degree of clonotype sharing among donors.

Including the terminal cysteine and phenylalanine, the CDR3 comprises 14 residues. Kept here is only the CDR3 DNA, which spans 42 bases and is read in frame from base 1. CDR1 SGHRS and CDR2 YFSETQ were looked up in the germline V gene. V drops 5 bases and J drops 1 base, leaving 9 bases in between. The donors were healthy, HIV-negative adults who had no recently reported acute infections or vaccinations. All donors were Caucasian adults living in Nashville, Tennessee, USA. For unsorted samples, 70 million to 95 million PBMCs were counted, and genomic DNA was extracted using the QIAamp DNA Blood Mini kit. After blood collection by leukapheresis, PBMCs were isolated using Ficoll-Histopaque density gradient centrifugation and then cryopreserved in the vapor phase of liquid nitrogen. Using the deep immunoSEQ assay, multiplex PCR amplified TCR CDR3 regions from genomic DNA. Genomic DNA extracted from each cell subset was distributed evenly over all wells of several immunoSEQ 96-well plates, and each plate served as one replicate. Each replicate PCR for unsorted PBMC received about 0.3 ug genomic DNA, equal to around 30,000 T cell genomes. Unsorted PBMC genomic DNA was sequenced across ten immunoSEQ deep assay plates. Purified libraries were measured with a Qubit 3.0 fluorometer, size-checked on a Bioanalyzer 2100, and measured again with the KAPA Library Quantification kit. A separate single-read 150-cycle Illumina NextSeq 550 flow cell was used to sequence each immunoSEQ 96-well plate. The authors' analysis ran thus. Because the immunoSEQ output included only junctional sequences and no quality scores, the filtering could not be the same as the filtering used for full-length reads. To assign V/J genes and CDR3, sequences were annotated against IMGT germline references using PyIR, a Python wrapper for IgBLAST v1.9. Any read was removed if the V/J assignment was weak (E-value above 1e-6), the CDR3 was missing, or the read contained stop codons, out-of-frame junctions, or ambiguous translated residues. V3J clonotypes were defined as sequences sharing the same inferred V gene, J gene, and CDR3 amino acid sequence. The percentage overlap between two repertoires was calculated by dividing the number of shared unique clonotypes by the size of the smaller repertoire. Richness of each repertoire was evaluated using RTK rarefaction, the Chao1 estimator, and Recon v2.1 estimates of unobserved clonotypes. TCRdb holds this immuneACCESS table with in-frame rearrangements only. Some clones are missing; in checked studies, unresolved V genes explain under half, and the rest has no known cause. V and J calls and clone size are those listed in that table; D and trimming were worked out from the DNA. This sample is represented by some 530,000 clones; roughly 80% of them were singletons. Jointly, the top ten make up about 11% of the sample.

The sequenced sample was PBMCs. The rearrangement joined TRBV5-1 to TRBJ2-2, with a tentative D gene TRBD1 over 6 matching bases. The origin of this receptor is a woman aged 40 to 49 in good health. Some clones in this sample may be carry-over from other donors' samples. Read as DNA, the sequence is TGCGCCAGCAGTCAGGACAGGAACACCGGGGAGCTGTTTTTT. It translates to CASSQDRNTGELFF.